These 15 T cell receptor beta chains were sequenced from one sample in a study of Graves' ophthalmopathy and Graves' hyperthyroidism (dated by TCRdb to 2016 to 2019). The reads were generated on an Illumina HiSeq 2000. For repertoire sequencing, the TCR beta CDR3 regions were amplified from RNA transcripts. The first round was an RT-PCR using HTBI primers with the Qiagen OneStep RT-PCR kit, and this first round was followed by a second-round multiplex PCR, then size selection and purification. Using fastp at Q25 and MiXCR, TCRdb reprocessed the public reads and kept productive beta chains. Merged by CDR3 protein, the rows form single entries marked with the most common genes and DNA. Across this sample there are about 740,000 distinct CDR3 sequences, with roughly 40% seen only once. 40% to 55% of the sample goes to the ten largest clones. The sample was peripheral blood. These receptors were obtained from an adult man with Graves' ophthalmopathy.

This clonotype was recorded many times. The chain links TRBV12-3 or TRBV12-4 to TRBJ2-5; 9 nucleotides agree with TRBD1. The CDR3 is 15 amino acids. V was clipped by 6 bases and J by 4 bases; unmatched bases: 9. The CDR3 nucleotides are TGTGCCAGCAGCTCTTGGACAGGGGCGAGAGAGACCCAGTACTTC. Translated, it gives CASSSWTGARETQYF.

The chain couples TRBV7-2 to TRBJ1-4; 11 bases fit TRBD1. Germline loops: CDR1 SGHTA, CDR2 FQGNSA. The CDR3 loop spans 15 amino acids. Trimming removed 5 bases from V and 5 bases from J; junction bases left unmatched: 4. CDR3 nucleotides: TGTGCCAGCAGCATTTGGGACAGGGGGAATGAAAAACTGTTTTTT. The encoded protein is CASSIWDRGNEKLFF.

Concerning this clonotype: In this CDR3 the conserved last residue, phenylalanine or tryptophan, is missing, so a read error is likely. The V gene is TRBV20-1, the J gene TRBJ2-5; TRBD2 agrees at 14 bases. The CDR3 runs to 15 residues. Trimming removed 3 bases from V and 4 bases from J; junction bases left unmatched: 4. Germline V lookup: CDR1 DFQATT, CDR2 SNEGSKA (reference sequence). The DNA of the CDR3 is TGCAGTGCTAGCCCCGGGACTAGCGGGGGAGAGACCCAGTACGTC. This encodes CSASPGTSGGETQYV.

This clonotype was seen many times. The J gene is TRBJ2-5, the V gene TRBV7-7, with 11 bases identical to TRBD2. J was trimmed by 5 bases and V by 3 bases; bases with no gene match: 5. From germline, CDR1 is SSHAT and CDR2 FNYEAQ (reference sequence). The CDR3 spans 15 residues. The CDR3 coding sequence is TGTGCCAGCAGCTTTCTAGCGGGAGGAAGGGAGACCCAGTACTTC. Its translation: CASSFLAGGRETQYF.

The chain is built from TRBV25-1 and TRBJ1-2; 7 bases line up with TRBD1. This CDR3 spans 15 amino acids. From germline, CDR1 is MGHDK and CDR2 SYGVNS. The CDR3 reads CAKSPEHGQVDGYTF. For the CDR3, the DNA is TGTGCTAAATCACCTGAACACGGACAGGTTGATGGCTACACCTTC.

This clonotype was detected many times. The V and J genes are TRBV10-3 and TRBJ2-7, with 9 positions matching TRBD2. CDR3 length: 15 residues. Germline V gene data show CDR1 as ENHRY and CDR2 as SYGVKD. V gave up 5 bases and J gave up 3 bases; unmatched junction bases: 8. The CDR3 nucleotides are TGTGCCATCAGTCTAACTAGCGGGTACAACTACGAGCAGTACTTC. Its translation is CAISLTSGYNYEQYF.

This clonotype was found once. The junction shows a germline mismatch at one end, possibly a read error. The chain uses TRBV10-2 and TRBJ2-7; 7 bases agree with TRBD2. Germline V gives CDR1 WSHSY, CDR2 SAAADI. The length of the CDR3 is 15 residues. CDR3 coding DNA: TGTGCCAGCAGCCTCCGAGCGGGGAGCTCCTACGAGCAGTACTTC. It codes for CASSLRAGSSYEQYF.

Many counts were recorded for this clonotype. This chain joins TRBV10-3 and TRBJ1-1, with D maybe TRBD1 (6 bases). The CDR3 totals 15 residues. The germline V and J ends were trimmed by 0 bases and 6 bases, with 14 bases remaining between them. Germline loops: CDR1 ENHRY, CDR2 SYGVKD. CDR3 loop: CAISESNIQGSEAFF. CDR3 bases: TGTGCCATCAGTGAGTCGAATATACAGGGATCTGAAGCTTTCTTT.

The table lists this clonotype with many counts. The rearrangement links TRBV20-1 to TRBJ2-7; 7 bases are shared with TRBD1. This CDR3 contains 14 residues. The germline V gene encodes CDR1 DFQATT and CDR2 SNEGSKA (reference sequence). Unmatched junction bases numbered 5, after V lost 3 bases and J lost 0 bases. The CDR3 here is CSASQGEYSYEQYF. CDR3 bases: TGCAGTGCTAGCCAGGGGGAATACTCCTACGAGCAGTACTTC.

This chain links TRBV11-2 with TRBJ1-2; possible D gene TRBD1, 5 bases. The CDR3 covers 16 residues. Germline CDR1 SGHAT, CDR2 FQNNGV. V was pared by 5 bases and J by 4 bases, with 20 bases between. The CDR3 region has the DNA TGTGCCAGCAGCCAAGATTTCGGGGGGTCGGGCTATGGCTACACCTTC. Its protein is CASSQDFGGSGYGYTF.

This clonotype came up many times. This chain links TRBV10-3 with TRBJ2-7; the match to TRBD1 covers 10 bases. The CDR3 runs to 13 residues. Germline CDR1 ENHRY, CDR2 SYGVKD. After removal of 9 bases from V and 2 bases from J, the junction contained 4 bases not matched to a gene. The CDR3 DNA follows: TGTGCCATTTCCGGGACAGGGGCCTACGAGCAGTACTTC. As protein: CAISGTGAYEQYF.

This clonotype was seen more than once but under ten times. The chain has TRBV9 and TRBJ2-7; the match to TRBD1 covers 7 bases. J gave up 3 bases and V 4 bases, and 10 bases lay outside the gene matches. CDR3 length equals 15 residues. Looked up from germline, CDR1 is SGDLS and CDR2 is YYNGEE. The CDR3 here is CASSPSTGLGYEQYF. The CDR3 DNA reads as TGTGCCAGCAGCCCTTCGACAGGGCTAGGCTACGAGCAGTACTTC.

The chain is built from TRBV2 and TRBJ2-7; maybe TRBD1 (6 bases). The CDR3 length is 13 residues. Germline CDR1 is SNHLY and CDR2 is FYNNEI. Trimming removed 3 bases at V and 13 bases at J, with 19 bases between. This chain's CDR3 is CASSDPREEGEYF. The DNA for the CDR3 is TGTGCCAGCAGTGACCCCAGGGAAGAGGGGGAATACTTC.

This clonotype came up many times. V gene TRBV10-3 combines with J gene TRBJ2-7, with a possible D match to TRBD1 (5 bases). Trimming shortened V by 3 bases and J by 2 bases, and 11 bases separated the two germline ends. CDR1 is ENHRY, CDR2 SYGVKD, per germline. CDR3 size: 14 residues. The CDR3 sequence is CAISEAGLPYEQYF. Here the CDR3 DNA reads TGTGCCATCAGTGAAGCAGGGTTGCCCTACGAGCAGTACTTC.

V gene TRBV25-1 combines with J gene TRBJ2-1; 11 positions match TRBD2. From germline, CDR1 is MGHDK and CDR2 SYGVNS. V lost 6 bases and J lost 0; bases outside the gene matches: 4. The CDR3 runs to 16 residues. CDR3 DNA: TGTGCCAGCAGCAGGGGACTAGCGGCCTCCTACAATGAGCAGTTCTTC. Amino acid sequence: CASSRGLAASYNEQFF.